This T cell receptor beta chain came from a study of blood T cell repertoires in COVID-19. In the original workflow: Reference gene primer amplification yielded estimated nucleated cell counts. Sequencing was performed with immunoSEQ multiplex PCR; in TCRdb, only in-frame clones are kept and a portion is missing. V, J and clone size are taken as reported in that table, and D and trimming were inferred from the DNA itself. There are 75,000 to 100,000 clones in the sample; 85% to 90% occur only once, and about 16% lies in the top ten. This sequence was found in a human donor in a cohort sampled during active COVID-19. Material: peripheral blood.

The CDR3 bases are TGTGCCAGCAGCGCCCCCGGGACTAGCCCCACAGATACGCAGTATTTT. This gives the protein CASSAPGTSPTDTQYF. The gene calls are TRBV9 and TRBJ2-3, with 9 bases fitting TRBD2. Germline V gene sequence: CDR1 SGDLS, CDR2 YYNGEE. V lost 3 bases and J lost 2; bases outside the gene matches: 7. This CDR3 spans 16 amino acids.